The rows below give T cell receptor beta chains drawn from one sample of a study of blood T cell repertoires in COVID-19. The method was immunoSEQ multiplex PCR; TCRdb's version includes in-frame clones alone and lacks a portion of them. Among about 45,000 clones listed, over 75% were seen once. Material: peripheral blood. These TCRs come from a human donor in a cohort sampled during active COVID-19. Both conserved end residues are part of each CDR3. Each record gives: CDR3 DNA, CDR3 protein, D gene, clone size, J gene, V gene. D genes are given only for firm matches. Expanded clones are given a class, and other clones once, few, many or no size at all.

CDR3nt: TGTGCCAGCCTCGCCCGACAGAATTACAATGAGCAGTTCTTC
CDR3aa: CASLARQNYNEQFF
d_gene: NA
abundance: few
j_gene: TRBJ2-1
v_gene: TRBV6-5

CDR3nt: TGTGCCAGCAACCCAAGGGGGGACAGGAACTATGGCTACACCTTC
CDR3aa: CASNPRGDRNYGYTF
d_gene: TRBD1
abundance: NA
j_gene: TRBJ1-2
v_gene: TRBV6-5

CDR3nt: TGTGCCAGCAGCCAAGGCCCGATGACAGGCTACACCTTC
CDR3aa: CASSQGPMTGYTF
d_gene: NA
abundance: few
j_gene: TRBJ1-2
v_gene: TRBV3-1/TRBV3-2

CDR3nt: TGTGCCAGCTCTCCCACAGCCCTCTTGGCCAAAGTCCTGACTTTC
CDR3aa: CASSPTALLAKVLTF
d_gene: NA
abundance: NA
j_gene: TRBJ2-6
v_gene: TRBV18

CDR3nt: TGTGCCAGCAGTTTACCTCTGCGGGACCCTTCAGAAGAGACCCAGTACTTC
CDR3aa: CASSLPLRDPSEETQYF
d_gene: NA
abundance: NA
j_gene: TRBJ2-5
v_gene: TRBV28

CDR3nt: TGTGCCAGCAGCTCATTGAGCGGGAGTGGGAACGAGCAGTACTTC
CDR3aa: CASSSLSGSGNEQYF
d_gene: TRBD2
abundance: NA
j_gene: TRBJ2-7
v_gene: TRBV5-6

CDR3nt: TGTGCCAGTATCATCACGAGCGGGACAGGGTTCTATGGCTACACCTTC
CDR3aa: CASIITSGTGFYGYTF
d_gene: TRBD1
abundance: NA
j_gene: TRBJ1-2
v_gene: TRBV19

CDR3nt: TGTGCCAGCAGCTTACAGGGACTAGCGGGAGATGGGGGTACCGGGGAGCTGTTTTTT
CDR3aa: CASSLQGLAGDGGTGELFF
d_gene: TRBD2
abundance: NA
j_gene: TRBJ2-2
v_gene: TRBV7-2

CDR3nt: TGTGCCAGCAGCCTTAGCGGCACAGATACGCAGTATTTT
CDR3aa: CASSLSGTDTQYF
d_gene: NA
abundance: NA
j_gene: TRBJ2-3
v_gene: TRBV7-9

CDR3nt: TGTGCCAGTAGTACGGAGGGGCGAGGCTACACCTTC
CDR3aa: CASSTEGRGYTF
d_gene: NA
abundance: NA
j_gene: TRBJ1-2
v_gene: TRBV19

CDR3nt: TGTGCCAGCAGCCACGCAGGGGGCGAGGGCACTGAAGCTTTCTTT
CDR3aa: CASSHAGGEGTEAFF
d_gene: TRBD1
abundance: NA
j_gene: TRBJ1-1
v_gene: TRBV7-9

CDR3nt: TGTGCCAGCTCACCTCCGGGACAGGGCTACGAGCAGTACTTC
CDR3aa: CASSPPGQGYEQYF
d_gene: TRBD1
abundance: NA
j_gene: TRBJ2-7
v_gene: TRBV18

CDR3nt: TGCGCCAGCAGCCAAGCGGGGCGGGAGGGATCCTACGAGCAGTACTTC
CDR3aa: CASSQAGREGSYEQYF
d_gene: TRBD2
abundance: NA
j_gene: TRBJ2-7
v_gene: TRBV4-1

CDR3nt: TGTGCCAGCAGCCAAGGGCCGCGACAGGGGCTCTCTGGAAACACCATATATTTT
CDR3aa: CASSQGPRQGLSGNTIYF
d_gene: TRBD1
abundance: NA
j_gene: TRBJ1-3
v_gene: TRBV3-1/TRBV3-2